This T cell receptor (beta chain) was captured in a study of cytomegalovirus exposure and HLA in healthy donors. The PCR had 60 Vbeta and 13 Jbeta primers. Sequencing used immunoSEQ multiplex PCR; TCRdb keeps in-frame clones, though not all of them. This table has roughly 120,000 clones, roughly 80% appearing once. Trimming pared 6 bases from V and 2 bases from J, leaving 14 bases between. This CDR3 region has 14 residues. Germline V CDR1 and CDR2: SGHAT, FQDESV (reference sequence). The sequence was collected from a male donor in good health and CMV-seronegative. The specimen sequenced was PBMCs. The chain carries TRBV11-1 and TRBJ2-7; D uncertain. CDR3 coding DNA: TGTGCCAGCAGTCTAGAAGGCCGAACCTACGAGCAGTACTTC. Encoded protein: CASSLEGRTYEQYF.